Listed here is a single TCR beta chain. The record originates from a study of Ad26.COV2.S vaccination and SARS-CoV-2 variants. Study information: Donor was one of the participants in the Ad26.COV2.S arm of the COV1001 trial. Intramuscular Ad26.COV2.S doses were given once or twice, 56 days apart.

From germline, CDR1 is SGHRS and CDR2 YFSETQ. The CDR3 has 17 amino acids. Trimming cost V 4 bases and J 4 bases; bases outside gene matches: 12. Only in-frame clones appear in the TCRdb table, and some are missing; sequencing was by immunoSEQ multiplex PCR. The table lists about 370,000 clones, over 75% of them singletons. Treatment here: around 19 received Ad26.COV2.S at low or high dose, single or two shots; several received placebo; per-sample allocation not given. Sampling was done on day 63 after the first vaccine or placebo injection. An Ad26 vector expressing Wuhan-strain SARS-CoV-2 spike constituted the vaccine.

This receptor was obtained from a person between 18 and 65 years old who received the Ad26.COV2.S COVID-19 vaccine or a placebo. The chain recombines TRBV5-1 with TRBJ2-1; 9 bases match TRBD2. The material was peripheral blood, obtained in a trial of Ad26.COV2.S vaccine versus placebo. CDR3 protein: CASSPLAGVTEYNEQFF. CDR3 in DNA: TGCGCCAGCAGCCCATTAGCGGGAGTAACCGAATACAATGAGCAGTTCTTC.